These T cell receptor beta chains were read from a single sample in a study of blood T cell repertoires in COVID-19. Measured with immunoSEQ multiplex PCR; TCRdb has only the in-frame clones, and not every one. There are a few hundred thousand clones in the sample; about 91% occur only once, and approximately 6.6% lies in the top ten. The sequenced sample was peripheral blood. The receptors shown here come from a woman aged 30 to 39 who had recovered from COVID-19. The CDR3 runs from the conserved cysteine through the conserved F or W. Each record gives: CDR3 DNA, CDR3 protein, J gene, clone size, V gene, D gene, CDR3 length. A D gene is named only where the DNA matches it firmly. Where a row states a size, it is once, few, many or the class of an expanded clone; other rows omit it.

DNA: TGTGCCACCAGGACAGACCAGGGAAACACCATATATTTT
CDR3: CATRTDQGNTIYF
J: TRBJ1-3
size: -
V: TRBV24-1
D: -
length: 13

DNA: TGTGCCATCAGTGGTTACAGGGGAGAAAAACTGTTTTTT
CDR3: CAISGYRGEKLFF
J: TRBJ1-4
size: -
V: TRBV10-3
D: TRBD1
length: 13

DNA: TGTGCCAGCACCTTGTTCGGTATTACAGGGGCCGACACTGAAGCTTTCTTT
CDR3: CASTLFGITGADTEAFF
J: TRBJ1-1
size: -
V: TRBV5-5
D: TRBD1
length: 17

DNA: TGTGCCAGCAGCCCAGAACAGGGGAGCAACGAGCAGTACTTC
CDR3: CASSPEQGSNEQYF
J: TRBJ2-7
size: -
V: TRBV9
D: TRBD1
length: 14

DNA: TGTGCCACCAGTTATGGACAGGGGGCCCCAGATACGCAGTATTTT
CDR3: CATSYGQGAPDTQYF
J: TRBJ2-3
size: -
V: TRBV15
D: TRBD1
length: 15

DNA: TGTGCAGCGGCCCAAGCATTTGGAAACACCATATATTTT
CDR3: CAAAQAFGNTIYF
J: TRBJ1-3
size: few
V: TRBV3-1/TRBV3-2
D: -
length: 13

DNA: TGTGCCTGGGCTAAACAAGCGGGAGAGACCCAGTACTTC
CDR3: CAWAKQAGETQYF
J: TRBJ2-5
size: -
V: TRBV30
D: -
length: 13

DNA: TGTGCCAGCAGTTTTATGGAGACCCAGTACTTC
CDR3: CASSFMETQYF
J: TRBJ2-5
size: -
V: TRBV28
D: -
length: 11

DNA: TGTGCCTGGAGTGTACGGCGGATAAATCAGCCCCAGCATTTT
CDR3: CAWSVRRINQPQHF
J: TRBJ1-5
size: -
V: TRBV30
D: -
length: 14

DNA: TGCGCCAGCAGCTTGAGGGGGTTTTTCACAGATACGCAGTATTTT
CDR3: CASSLRGFFTDTQYF
J: TRBJ2-3
size: once
V: TRBV5-1
D: -
length: 15

DNA: TGTGCCAGCAGCTTGTATGTAACCAGCCAAGAGACCCAGTACTTC
CDR3: CASSLYVTSQETQYF
J: TRBJ2-5
size: -
V: TRBV5-6
D: -
length: 15

DNA: TGCGCCAGCAGCCCGGCAGGGATGGGGCCAGATACGCAGTATTTT
CDR3: CASSPAGMGPDTQYF
J: TRBJ2-3
size: -
V: TRBV4-1
D: -
length: 15

DNA: TGTGCCAGCAGTTACCGGGACAGGCGATATTCACCCCTCCACTTT
CDR3: CASSYRDRRYSPLHF
J: TRBJ1-6
size: -
V: TRBV6-2/TRBV6-3
D: TRBD1
length: 15

DNA: TGTGCCAGCTCACCACCCGGGTCCTCCTACGAGCAGTACTTC
CDR3: CASSPPGSSYEQYF
J: TRBJ2-7
size: -
V: TRBV18
D: -
length: 14

DNA: TGTGCCAGCAGCTTGAGCGGACAGACCCAGTACTTC
CDR3: CASSLSGQTQYF
J: TRBJ2-5
size: -
V: TRBV5-6
D: -
length: 12

DNA: TGTGCCAGCAGCCAACCTCGGGTAGCGGGGGTAGAGGGAGAGACCCAGTACTTC
CDR3: CASSQPRVAGVEGETQYF
J: TRBJ2-5
size: -
V: TRBV7-8
D: TRBD2
length: 18